One sample yielded the 27 T cell receptor beta chains listed below, sequenced in a study of memory CD4+ T cells and cytomegalovirus serostatus. Single viable CD3+CD4+CD8-CD45RO+ cells were sorted as the memory CD4+ T cells. Clones were read by immunoSEQ multiplex PCR, and TCRdb kept only the in-frame ones, dropping some. The sample consists of about 80,000 clones, around 80% of them appearing once. Sequenced input: memory CD4+ T cells from blood. The receptors were sampled from an adult in good health and CMV-seronegative.

In its sample, this clone ranks as medium-sized. The V and J genes are TRBV9 and TRBJ1-1; D gene unclear. The CDR3 consists of 14 residues. Per the germline V gene, CDR1 is SGDLS and CDR2 is YYNGEE. Deletions cut 0 bases from V and 3 bases from J, with 9 bases between. The CDR3 here is CASSVVPSYTEAFF. The CDR3 DNA reads TGTGCCAGCAGCGTAGTTCCCAGCTACACTGAAGCTTTCTTT.

V gene TRBV4-3 combines with J gene TRBJ2-2; D not resolved. The germline V gene encodes CDR1 LGHNA and CDR2 YSLEER. Trimming took 1 base from V and 7 from J, leaving 10 bases between them. This CDR3 region has 14 residues. CDR3 bases: TGCGCCAGCAGCCAAGCCCGGAACCTCGGGGAGCTGTTTTTT. It yields the protein CASSQARNLGELFF.

The chain combines TRBV28 with TRBJ1-2, with a possible D match to TRBD1 (6 bases). From germline, CDR1 is MDHEN and CDR2 SYDVKM. The CDR3 loop spans 14 amino acids. The ends were cut back, 4 bases at V and 2 bases at J, with 11 bases in the middle. The CDR3 region is CASSSGQTNYGYTF. In DNA, the CDR3 is TGTGCCAGCAGTTCCGGACAGACCAACTATGGCTACACCTTC.

The rearrangement joins TRBV19 to TRBJ2-5; D is possibly TRBD2 (6 bases). V lost 5 bases, J lost 0 bases, and 19 bases lay in between. CDR1 and CDR2 from the germline V gene are LNHDA and SQIVND (reference sequence). The CDR3 contains 17 residues. The CDR3 region is CASSPGVAVTYQETQYF. CDR3 bases: TGTGCCAGTAGTCCGGGGGTAGCGGTGACGTACCAAGAGACCCAGTACTTC.

The chain has TRBV2 and TRBJ2-1, with 12 bases lining up with TRBD2. CDR1 SNHLY and CDR2 FYNNEI come from the germline V gene. V lost 2 bases and J lost 5; bases outside the gene matches: 4. The CDR3 has 16 amino acids. CDR3 coding DNA: TGTGCCAGCAGTGAAATACTAGCGGGGGGTAACAATGAGCAGTTCTTC. This sequence encodes CASSEILAGGNNEQFF.

CDR3 DNA: TGTGCCGGCGGTGGGGGACACAGCCGTGCCAACGTCCTGACTTTC. Translated, it gives CAGGGGHSRANVLTF. The chain joins TRBV30 to TRBJ2-6; a weak D match, TRBD1 (6 bases). Trimming cost V 8 bases and J 7 bases, with 21 bases left between them. The CDR3 totals 15 residues. Germline CDR1 is GTSNPN and CDR2 is SVGIG (reference sequence).

In its sample, this clone was seen a few times. The chain couples TRBV5-1 to TRBJ1-6, with a tentative D call TRBD1 (5 bases). The CDR3 extends over 17 amino acids. The V gene's germline CDR1 is SGHRS and CDR2 YFSETQ. V was cut by 4 bases and J by 6 bases, with 20 bases left in between. The CDR3 nucleotides are TGCGCCAGCAGCCTGGGGCCCGGTGGCTCGTCTAATTCACCCCTCCACTTT. It translates to CASSLGPGGSSNSPLHF.

The sample holds many counts of this clone. Other DNA sequences in the sample encode the same CDR3. The rearrangement uses TRBV30 and TRBJ1-5; the match to TRBD1 covers 7 bases. V gave up 0 bases and J gave up 7 bases; unmatched junction bases: 6. The CDR3 has 14 residues. The germline gives CDR1 GTSNPN, CDR2 SVGIG (reference sequence). The CDR3 region has the DNA TGTGCCTGGAGTGTACGACAGGGCCTCCAGCCCCAGCATTTT. Translated, it gives CAWSVRQGLQPQHF.

This clone was seen more than once but under ten times. The chain employs TRBV6-5 and TRBJ1-5; D is perhaps TRBD1 (5 bases). The V end was cut by 6 bases, the J end by 12 bases, with 12 bases between. Germline V gene sequence: CDR1 MNHEY, CDR2 SVGAGI. This CDR3 contains 11 residues. CDR3 DNA sequence: TGTGCCAGCAGAAAAGGGGTGATCCAGCATTTT. As protein: CASRKGVIQHF.

Note on this clone: A clone one base away is much larger, so this may be a read error. This chain connects TRBV6-1 to TRBJ1-1, with 9 bases identical to TRBD1. V lost 5 bases and J lost 1; bases outside the gene matches: 2. Germline V gene sequence: CDR1 MNHNS, CDR2 SASEGT. The CDR3 length is 14 residues. The CDR3 loop reads CASSLDRGNTEAFF. The CDR3 region has the DNA TGTGCCAGCAGTTTGGACAGGGGGAACACTGAAGCTTTCTTT.

This clone was seen a handful of times. The rearrangement uses TRBV10-3 and TRBJ1-1; D uncertain. CDR3 size: 11 residues. The germline gives CDR1 ENHRY, CDR2 SYGVKD. V was clipped by 4 bases and J by 7 bases, with 7 bases between them. Here the CDR3 DNA reads TGTGCCATCAGTGGACTGGATGAAGCTTTCTTT. Its protein product is CAISGLDEAFF.

This chain connects TRBV11-2 to TRBJ1-1, with a possible D match to TRBD1 (5 bases). This CDR3 region has 16 residues. Per the germline V gene, CDR1 is SGHAT and CDR2 is FQNNGV. V lost 1 base and J 4 bases, leaving 16 bases between the germline ends. The CDR3, as DNA: TGTGCCAGCAGCTTAGGATTCGCGGGGCGGGGCACTGAAGCTTTCTTT. Its translation: CASSLGFAGRGTEAFF.

The V gene is TRBV28, the J gene TRBJ1-6; D is undetermined. Between the trimmed V and J ends, which lost 6 bases and 5 bases, there was a span of 11 bases. In germline, CDR1 is MDHEN, CDR2 SYDVKM. CDR3 size: 14 residues. This chain's CDR3 is CASSRRRDNSPLHF. CDR3 nucleotides: TGTGCCAGCAGCCGCCGTCGGGATAATTCACCCCTCCACTTT. Full variable domain (missing parts from reference TRBV28 and TRBJ1-6): DVKVTQSSRYLVKRTGEKVFLECVQDMDHENMFWYRQDPGLGLRLIYFSYDVKMKEKGDIPEGYSVSREKKERFSLILESASTNQTSMYLCASSRRRDNSPLHFGNGTRLTVT.

This clone was seen a single time. This chain joins TRBV19 and TRBJ1-4, with TRBD1 as a possible D gene (6 bases). This CDR3 comprises 14 residues. In germline, CDR1 is LNHDA, CDR2 SQIVND (reference sequence). V lost 8 bases, J lost 8 bases, and 18 bases lay in between. CDR3 in DNA: TGTGCCAGTCGAACAGGGTCAACGAGCGAAAAACTGTTTTTT. It specifies CASRTGSTSEKLFF.

Here the CDR3 DNA reads TGTGCCAGTACCAAACAGCCCAGGCTATCGCGGGAAAAACTGTTTTTT. It encodes CASTKQPRLSREKLFF. The genes are TRBV19 and TRBJ1-4; D is ambiguous. V was trimmed by 7 bases and J by 8 bases, leaving 23 bases between them. The germline gives CDR1 LNHDA, CDR2 SQIVND (reference sequence). CDR3 length equals 16 residues.

This clone was seen a handful of times. The CDR3 coding sequence is TGTGCCAGCAGCTTAGGGATCGGGGGGCATACAGATACGCAGTATTTT. Translation gives CASSLGIGGHTDTQYF. The chain couples TRBV7-3 to TRBJ2-3, with D possibly being TRBD2 (7 bases). Germline loops: CDR1 SGHTA, CDR2 FQGTGA. The CDR3 runs 16 residues. V was pared by 2 bases and J by 3 bases, with 15 bases between.

This chain links TRBV7-2 with TRBJ1-2, with D hard to call. Trimming took off 1 base at V and 0 bases at J, with 12 bases between the two ends. This CDR3 contains 16 residues. Per germline, CDR1 SGHTA and CDR2 FQGNSA. The CDR3 nucleotides are TGTGCCAGCAGCTTAGGAGGGCGGAATCCTAACTATGGCTACACCTTC. It encodes CASSLGGRNPNYGYTF.

V and J are TRBV14 and TRBJ1-1; 10 nucleotides line up with TRBD1. Germline-derived CDR1 and CDR2 are SGHDN and FVKESK. The CDR3 length is 15 residues. Unmatched junction bases numbered 7, after V lost 3 bases and J lost 6 bases. This CDR3 is CASSQDRDRGAEAFF. Here the CDR3 DNA reads TGTGCCAGCAGCCAGGACAGGGACAGGGGTGCTGAAGCTTTCTTT.

The chain uses TRBV7-3 and TRBJ1-1, with a weak D call TRBD1 (6 bases). Germline loops: CDR1 SGHTA, CDR2 FQGTGA. This CDR3 has 17 amino acids. V was shortened by 5 bases and J by 1 base, with 20 bases between the two germline ends. The CDR3 region is CASSPLTLGAGNTEAFF. The CDR3 DNA sequence: TGTGCCAGCAGCCCCCTAACGTTGGGGGCAGGGAACACTGAAGCTTTCTTT.

The gene calls are TRBV2 and TRBJ2-5; no clear D. Looked up from germline, CDR1 is SNHLY and CDR2 is FYNNEI. V was cut by 0 bases and J by 2 bases, with 13 bases left in between. The CDR3 consists of 16 residues. In nucleotides, the CDR3 is TGTGCCAGCAGTGAAGCGCTTCCAGGCACGCAAGAGACCCAGTACTTC. Residues: CASSEALPGTQETQYF. Full variable domain (rest looked up from reference TRBV2 and TRBJ2-5): EPEVTQTPSHQVTQMGQEVILRCVPISNHLYFYWYRQILGQKVEFLVSFYNNEISEKSEIFDDQFSVERPDGSNFTLKIRSTKLEDSAMYFCASSEALPGTQETQYFGPGTRLLVL.

Written as DNA, the CDR3 is TGTGCCTGGAGCGGGGGGGCCTACAATGAGCAGTTCTTC. Amino acid sequence: CAWSGGAYNEQFF. The chain links TRBV30 to TRBJ2-1; 8 nucleotides agree with TRBD2. The CDR3 has 13 residues. Losses at the gene ends were 3 bases for V and 2 bases for J; bases not matched to a gene: 0. Germline loops: CDR1 GTSNPN, CDR2 SVGIG (reference sequence).

J is TRBJ1-4 and V is TRBV10-3; TRBD1 matches 9 bases. V gave up 6 bases and J gave up 8 bases; unmatched junction bases: 7. The germline gives CDR1 ENHRY, CDR2 SYGVKD. The CDR3 runs 14 residues. The CDR3 DNA reads TGTGCCATCAGGAGAGACAGGGGGGAGGAAAAACTGTTTTTT. This encodes CAIRRDRGEEKLFF.

This clone occurred once. The chain uses TRBV19 and TRBJ1-6; 7 bases fit TRBD1. This CDR3 is 14 amino acids long. The J segment lost 8 bases and the V segment lost 5 bases, leaving 6 bases of the junction unmatched. CDR1 LNHDA and CDR2 SQIVND come from the germline V gene (reference sequence). CDR3 coding DNA: TGTGCCAGTAGTTTTCAAGGACAGGATTCACCCCTCCACTTT. It specifies CASSFQGQDSPLHF.

The CDR3 DNA sequence: TGTGCCAGCATTTCGACAGCCTCAGGCAATCAGCCCCAGCATTTT. Translating it yields CASISTASGNQPQHF. The J gene is TRBJ1-5, the V gene TRBV28, with D maybe TRBD1 (5 bases). V shed 7 bases and J shed 2 bases, with 15 bases lying between them. Germline assignment: CDR1 MDHEN and CDR2 SYDVKM. This CDR3 is 15 amino acids long.

The chain has TRBV7-8 and TRBJ1-4; 7 bases are a match to TRBD1. The CDR3 sequence is 17 residues long. V shed 5 bases and J 5 bases; nucleotides not matched to a gene: 14. Per the germline V gene, CDR1 is SGHVS and CDR2 is FQNEAQ. For the CDR3, the DNA is TGTGCCAGCAGCCTACACCCGGGGCAGGGGGGAAATGAAAAACTGTTTTTT. Translated, it gives CASSLHPGQGGNEKLFF.

The chain carries TRBV9 and TRBJ1-2, with 10 positions matching TRBD1. V gave up 6 bases and J gave up 6 bases; unmatched junction bases: 5. This CDR3 comprises 13 residues. Per the germline V gene, CDR1 is SGDLS and CDR2 is YYNGEE. The CDR3 sequence: CASNLGQGNGYTF. Written as DNA, the CDR3 is TGTGCCAGCAACCTGGGACAGGGGAATGGCTACACCTTC.

The chain recombines TRBV5-4 with TRBJ1-6, with 9 bases aligning to TRBD1. Germline loops: CDR1 SGHNT, CDR2 YYREEE (reference sequence). V trimming: 7 bases; J trimming: 7 bases; junction bases outside the gene matches: 6. This CDR3 comprises 14 residues. The CDR3 spells CASRDRAQNSPLHF. Written as DNA, the CDR3 is TGTGCCAGCCGGGACAGGGCTCAAAATTCACCCCTCCACTTT.